The rows below give T cell receptor beta chains drawn from one sample of a study of T cell repertoires in cytomegalovirus infection. TCRdb independently ran MiXCR on the reads; one entry per CDR3 protein. The sample lists roughly 220,000 distinct CDR3 sequences; about 40% were seen once. For these TCRs, the target antigens are not known. Sequencing used CD8+ T cells from cultured PBMCs, obtained from culture after CMV antigen stimulation. The origin of the receptors is a human donor in good health (CMV status not recorded). Some clones in this sample may be carry-over from other donors' samples. The CDR3 runs from the conserved cysteine through the conserved F or W. The D gene is left open where the match is weak. Not every row has a clone size; where given, it reads once, few, many or a size class.

D: .; V: TRBV5-1; size: .; J: TRBJ2-5; length: 14; DNA: TGCGCCAGCAGCTTGGTGAGGGAAGGAGAGACCCAGTACTTC; CDR3: CASSLVREGETQYF
D: TRBD2; V: TRBV7-9; size: .; J: TRBJ2-7; length: 14; DNA: TGTGCCAGCAGCTTAGGCGGGAGTGGCAACGAGCAGTACTTC; CDR3: CASSLGGSGNEQYF
D: .; V: TRBV20-1; size: .; J: TRBJ1-3; length: 14; DNA: TGCAGTGCTGGGGGAAGGGATGGTGGAAACACCATATATTTT; CDR3: CSAGGRDGGNTIYF
D: TRBD2; V: TRBV27; size: .; J: TRBJ2-1; length: 16; DNA: TGTGCCAGCAGTTTGTTCACTAGCGGGGGGGGGAATGAGCAGTTCTTC; CDR3: CASSLFTSGGGNEQFF
D: .; V: TRBV5-1; size: .; J: TRBJ2-1; length: 15; DNA: TGCGCCAGCCGCGGACAGTCGAGCTCCTACAATGAGCAGTTCTTC; CDR3: CASRGQSSSYNEQFF
D: TRBD1; V: TRBV27; size: .; J: TRBJ2-1; length: 13; DNA: TGTGCCAGCAAAGGGGGCAGGGGTGGAGAGCAGTTCTTC; CDR3: CASKGGRGGEQFF
D: .; V: TRBV19; size: few; J: TRBJ1-1; length: 12; DNA: TGTGCCAGTAGTATTGATGCCACTGAAGCTTTCTTT; CDR3: CASSIDATEAFF
D: TRBD2; V: TRBV7-2; size: many; J: TRBJ2-4; length: 14; DNA: TGTGCCAGCAGCGATTGGGACTACAAAAACATTCAGTACTTC; CDR3: CASSDWDYKNIQYF
D: TRBD2; V: TRBV20-1; size: few; J: TRBJ2-7; length: 18; DNA: TGCAGTGCTAGAGTTTGGGCGAGAGGGCTAGCGGGGGCCTACGAGCAGTACTTC; CDR3: CSARVWARGLAGAYEQYF
D: .; V: TRBV28; size: .; J: TRBJ2-5; length: 15; DNA: TGTGCCAGCAGACCGACTACGGGGGCGGGGGAGACCCAGTACTTC; CDR3: CASRPTTGAGETQYF
D: .; V: TRBV2; size: .; J: TRBJ2-6; length: 20; DNA: TGTGCCAGCAGTGAAGCGCTTGACAGCCGCCCTAACTCTGGGGCCAACGTCCTGACTTTC; CDR3: CASSEALDSRPNSGANVLTF
D: TRBD2; V: TRBV28; size: few; J: TRBJ2-7; length: 19; DNA: TGTGCCAGCAGTTTAATAGGTCGCCCCCGGGACTATCAATCTTACGAGCAGTACTTC; CDR3: CASSLIGRPRDYQSYEQYF
D: .; V: TRBV20-1; size: .; J: TRBJ1-1; length: 18; DNA: TGCAGTGCTAGAGATCTAGGGGCTGGATACCCCATGAACACTGAAGCTTTCTTT; CDR3: CSARDLGAGYPMNTEAFF
D: TRBD1; V: TRBV7-3; size: .; J: TRBJ2-1; length: 14; DNA: TGTGCCACCTCCAGGGACAGGGCCTTCGGTGAGCAGTTCTTC; CDR3: CATSRDRAFGEQFF
D: .; V: TRBV9; size: .; J: TRBJ1-1; length: 15; DNA: TGTGCCAGCAGCCCCCACACGGGTATGAACACTGAAGCTTTCTTT; CDR3: CASSPHTGMNTEAFF
D: .; V: TRBV28; size: .; J: TRBJ1-3; length: 13; DNA: TGTGCCAGCAGTTTTGAAGGGGGAAACACCATATATTTT; CDR3: CASSFEGGNTIYF
D: TRBD1; V: TRBV19; size: .; J: TRBJ1-5; length: 16; DNA: TGTGCCAGTAGAGTGCAGGTGACAGGGTTCGGGCAGCCCCAGCATTTT; CDR3: CASRVQVTGFGQPQHF
D: .; V: TRBV29-1; size: .; J: TRBJ1-1; length: 15; DNA: TGCAGCGTTGAAGACACAAATACGAGGGGCACTGAAGCTTTCTTT; CDR3: CSVEDTNTRGTEAFF
D: .; V: TRBV7-9; size: few; J: TRBJ2-5; length: 11; DNA: TGTGCCAGCAGTTCCCTCGGGGGCCAGTACTTC; CDR3: CASSSLGGQYF
D: .; V: TRBV11-1; size: once; J: TRBJ2-3; length: 12; DNA: TGTGCCAGCAGCTATCCAAGGGAGACGCAGTATTTT; CDR3: CASSYPRETQYF
D: .; V: TRBV7-9; size: .; J: TRBJ2-3; length: 13; DNA: TGTGCCAGCAGCTCCCCGGGGGAAAAGGCGCAGTATTTT; CDR3: CASSSPGEKAQYF
D: .; V: TRBV7-9; size: few; J: TRBJ2-7; length: 16; DNA: TGTGCCAGCAGCTTAGTTTTGGTTGGAACGGACTACGAGCAGTACTTC; CDR3: CASSLVLVGTDYEQYF
D: TRBD1; V: TRBV6-5; size: .; J: TRBJ1-1; length: 12; DNA: TGTGCCAGCACGGACAGGGCCACTGAAGCTTTCTTT; CDR3: CASTDRATEAFF
D: TRBD2; V: TRBV6-2/TRBV6-3; size: .; J: TRBJ2-1; length: 16; DNA: TGTGCCAGCAGTTGGGGACTAGCGGGGGTCAGCAATGAGCAGTTCTTC; CDR3: CASSWGLAGVSNEQFF
D: TRBD1; V: TRBV6-6; size: few; J: TRBJ2-5; length: 16; DNA: TGTGCCAGCAGTTACGTGAGGACAGGGCCGGGAGAGACCCAGTACTTC; CDR3: CASSYVRTGPGETQYF
D: TRBD1; V: TRBV2; size: few; J: TRBJ2-7; length: 15; DNA: TGTGCCAGAGGGGGTCCGACAGGGAGCTCCTACGAGCAGTACTTC; CDR3: CARGGPTGSSYEQYF
D: .; V: TRBV7-8; size: .; J: TRBJ2-1; length: 15; DNA: TGTGCCAGCAGCTTTAACGGGCGACCCTACAATGAGCAGTTATTC; CDR3: CASSFNGRPYNEQLF
D: .; V: TRBV6-1; size: .; J: TRBJ1-2; length: 16; DNA: TGTGCCAGCAGTGAAGCGAAACAAGGGGTACCCTATGGCTACACCTTC; CDR3: CASSEAKQGVPYGYTF
D: .; V: TRBV27; size: .; J: TRBJ1-5; length: 16; DNA: TGTGCCAGCAGTTTATTAGGCGTGCTTAGCAATCAGCCCCAGCATTTT; CDR3: CASSLLGVLSNQPQHF
D: TRBD1; V: TRBV10-3; size: few; J: TRBJ1-2; length: 13; DNA: TGTGCCATCAACCCACAGGGGGGCTATGGCTACACCTTC; CDR3: CAINPQGGYGYTF
D: .; V: TRBV10-2; size: .; J: TRBJ2-3; length: 13; DNA: TGCGCCAGCAGTGAGTGGGGCTCCTATACGCAGTATTTT; CDR3: CASSEWGSYTQYF
D: TRBD1; V: TRBV7-6; size: .; J: TRBJ1-5; length: 14; DNA: TGTGCCAGCAGCCTAAGGACAGGTAATCAGCCCCAGCATTTT; CDR3: CASSLRTGNQPQHF
D: TRBD2; V: TRBV7-8; size: .; J: TRBJ2-7; length: 14; DNA: TGTGCCAGCAGCTGGAGGGGCGGGGGTTACGAGCAGTACTTC; CDR3: CASSWRGGGYEQYF
D: .; V: TRBV5-1; size: many; J: TRBJ1-2; length: 14; DNA: TGCGCCAGCAGCTTGTATGGGAACAACTATGGCTACACCTTC; CDR3: CASSLYGNNYGYTF
D: .; V: TRBV7-6; size: few; J: TRBJ1-6; length: 17; DNA: TGTGCCAGCAGCATAAATAATCCTAGCTCCTATAATTCACCCCTCCACTTT; CDR3: CASSINNPSSYNSPLHF
D: TRBD2; V: TRBV7-2; size: few; J: TRBJ2-1; length: 15; DNA: TGTGCCAGCAGCTTAATCAGCGGGGGCCTTTATGAGCAGTTCTTC; CDR3: CASSLISGGLYEQFF
D: TRBD1; V: TRBV29-1; size: .; J: TRBJ2-1; length: 17; DNA: TGCAGCGTTGTGGGCGCAGGGGGAGAGGGCTCCTACAATGAGCAGTTCTTC; CDR3: CSVVGAGGEGSYNEQFF
D: .; V: TRBV27; size: .; J: TRBJ1-5; length: 15; DNA: TGTGCCAGCAGTTTATCCCGCCAGTTCAATCAGCCCCAGCATTTT; CDR3: CASSLSRQFNQPQHF
D: .; V: TRBV7-6; size: few; J: TRBJ2-1; length: 15; DNA: TGTGCCAGCAGCTCCCCTAACTCGGGCGACAATGAGCAGTTCTTC; CDR3: CASSSPNSGDNEQFF